This TCR beta chain emerged from a study of T cell responses to AZD1222 COVID-19 vaccine. General study results and limits: Spike-specific TCR breadth rose after two AZD1222 doses, and depth rose as well. Donors were chiefly white British, with a greater number of females, and clonal diversity was perhaps underestimated. Researchers report vaccine-associated CD4 TCRs spanning spike, with dominance at 160-218 and 743-854. Sampling that yielded the repertoires occurred only after the peak T cell response.

Note on this clone: Its antigen is undetermined.

The CDR3 is made up of 15 amino acids. Trimming cost V 4 bases and J 2 bases; bases outside gene matches: 6. The germline V gene encodes CDR1 SGHAT and CDR2 FQNNGV. Assay used: immunoSEQ multiplex PCR; TCRdb lists only in-frame clones, some missing. The data show 110,000 to 150,000 clones, 89% seen once. Sequencing was performed on peripheral blood, taken on day 0 of AZD1222 vaccination. This sequence joins TRBV11-2 and TRBJ1-2; 8 positions match TRBD1. This clonotype originated in an adult in good health. The DNA of the CDR3 is TGTGCCAGCAGCTCAGGGACAGGAGGAAACTATGGCTACACCTTC. Translated: CASSSGTGGNYGYTF.